The TCR beta chain under discussion was sequenced for a study of blood T cells in healthy people across ages. Extraction of total RNA produced a minimum of 5.5 micrograms from each sample. A J-beta primer mix and a sample-barcoded 5' primer were used in a second PCR of about 7 to 12 cycles. Each single sample gave us at least 3 million CDR3-containing paired-end reads. One entry per CDR3 protein, called by TCRdb with MiXCR from the 5' RACE reads. The profile covers fewer than 800,000 distinct CDR3 sequences, with around a quarter appearing a single time and around 9.2% taken by the ten largest. The table lists this clonotype with a few counts. This CDR3 region has 11 residues. Germline loops: CDR1 MDHEN, CDR2 SYDVKM. V lost 6 bases and J 5 bases, leaving 7 bases between the germline ends. The same data also went into a second study, on T cells of mothers and their children. This second study notes: Three mothers and their six children, all healthy Caucasians, donated. Second-PCR amplification with M1S added sample barcodes and 2-4 random nucleotides.

The chain combines TRBV28 with TRBJ1-1; no clear D gene. Sequencing was performed on blood. This TCR was sampled from a boy aged 5 to 17 in good health. The CDR3 bases are TGTGCCAGCAGCCCCCGGACTGAAGCTTTCTTT. This gives the protein CASSPRTEAFF.